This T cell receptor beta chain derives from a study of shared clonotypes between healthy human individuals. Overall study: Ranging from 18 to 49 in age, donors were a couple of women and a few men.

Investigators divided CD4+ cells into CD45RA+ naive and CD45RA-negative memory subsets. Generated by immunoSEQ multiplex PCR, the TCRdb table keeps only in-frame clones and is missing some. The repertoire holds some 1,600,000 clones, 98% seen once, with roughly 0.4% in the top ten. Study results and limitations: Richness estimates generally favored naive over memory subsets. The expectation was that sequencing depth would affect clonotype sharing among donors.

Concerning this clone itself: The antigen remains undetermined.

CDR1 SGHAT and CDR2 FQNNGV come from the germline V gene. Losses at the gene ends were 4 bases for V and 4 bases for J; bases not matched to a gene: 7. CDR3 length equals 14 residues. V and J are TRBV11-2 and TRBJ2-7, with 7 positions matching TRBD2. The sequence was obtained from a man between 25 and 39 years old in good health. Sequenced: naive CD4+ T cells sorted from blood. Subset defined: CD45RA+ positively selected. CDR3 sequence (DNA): TGTGCCAGCAGCTCCGTCGGGGGGTGGTACGAGCAGTACTTC. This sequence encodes CASSSVGGWYEQYF.